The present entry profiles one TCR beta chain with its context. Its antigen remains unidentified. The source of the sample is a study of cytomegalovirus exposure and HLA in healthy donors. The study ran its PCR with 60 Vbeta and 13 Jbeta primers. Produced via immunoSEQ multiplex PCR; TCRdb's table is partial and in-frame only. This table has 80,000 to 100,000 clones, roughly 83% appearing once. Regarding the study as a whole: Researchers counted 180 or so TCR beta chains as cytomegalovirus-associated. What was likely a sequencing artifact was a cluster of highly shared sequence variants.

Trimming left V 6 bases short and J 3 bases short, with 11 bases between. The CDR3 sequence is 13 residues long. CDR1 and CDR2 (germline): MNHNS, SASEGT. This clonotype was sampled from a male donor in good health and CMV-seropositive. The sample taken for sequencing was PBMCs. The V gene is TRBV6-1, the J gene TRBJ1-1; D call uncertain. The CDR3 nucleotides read TGTGCCAGCAGAAGGGAGGTGGACACTGAAGCTTTCTTT. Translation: CASRREVDTEAFF.